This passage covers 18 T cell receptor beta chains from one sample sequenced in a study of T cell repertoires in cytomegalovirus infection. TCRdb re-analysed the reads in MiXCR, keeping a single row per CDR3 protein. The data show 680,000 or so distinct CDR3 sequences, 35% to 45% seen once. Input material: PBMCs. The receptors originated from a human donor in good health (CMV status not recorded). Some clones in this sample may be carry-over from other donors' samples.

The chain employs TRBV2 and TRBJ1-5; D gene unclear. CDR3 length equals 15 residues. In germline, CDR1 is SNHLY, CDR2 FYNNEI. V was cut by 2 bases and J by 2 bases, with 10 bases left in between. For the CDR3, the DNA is TGTGCCAGCAGTGAAAATGAGCTTGGCAATCAGCCCCAGCATTTT. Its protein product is CASSENELGNQPQHF.

CDR3 protein: CASSSGDFGGRSEQFF. The DNA for the CDR3 is TGTGCCAGCAGCTCGGGGGATTTCGGCGGGAGGAGCGAGCAGTTCTTC. The V and J genes are TRBV7-2 and TRBJ2-1; 8 bases line up with TRBD2. In germline, CDR1 is SGHTA, CDR2 FQGNSA. The CDR3 is made up of 16 amino acids. Trimming removed 4 bases from V and 10 bases from J; junction bases left unmatched: 15.

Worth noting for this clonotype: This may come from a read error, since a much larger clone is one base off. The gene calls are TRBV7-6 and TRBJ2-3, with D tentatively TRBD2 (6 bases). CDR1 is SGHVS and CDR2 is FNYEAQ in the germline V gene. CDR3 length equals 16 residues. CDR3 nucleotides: TGTGCCGGCAGCCTACTTGGCGGGGTTAGGACAGATACGCAGTATTTT. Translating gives CAGSLLGGVRTDTQYF.

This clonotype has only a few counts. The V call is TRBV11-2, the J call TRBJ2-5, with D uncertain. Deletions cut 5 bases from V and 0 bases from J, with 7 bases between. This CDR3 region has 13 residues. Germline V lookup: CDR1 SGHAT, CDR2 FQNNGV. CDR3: CASSPADQETQYF. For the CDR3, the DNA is TGTGCCAGCAGCCCCGCGGACCAAGAGACCCAGTACTTC.

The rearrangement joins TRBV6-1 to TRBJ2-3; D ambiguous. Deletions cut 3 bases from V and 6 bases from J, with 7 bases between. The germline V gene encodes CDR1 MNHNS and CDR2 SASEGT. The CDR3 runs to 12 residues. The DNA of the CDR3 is TGTGCCAGCAGTGAGGCTTCGGATACGCAGTATTTT. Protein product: CASSEASDTQYF.

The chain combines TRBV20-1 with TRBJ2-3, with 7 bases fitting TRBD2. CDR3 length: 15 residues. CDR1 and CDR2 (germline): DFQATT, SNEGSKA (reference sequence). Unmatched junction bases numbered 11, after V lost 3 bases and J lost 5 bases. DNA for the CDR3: TGCAGTGCTAGCCGGTACGGCGGGAGCCAAGATACGCAGTATTTT. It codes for CSASRYGGSQDTQYF.

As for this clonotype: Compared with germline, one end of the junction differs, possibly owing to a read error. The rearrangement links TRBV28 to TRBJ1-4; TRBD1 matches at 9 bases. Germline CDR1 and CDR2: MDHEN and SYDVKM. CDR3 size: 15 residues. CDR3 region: CASGLTGQGSEKLFF. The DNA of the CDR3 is TGTGCCAGCGGCTTAACGGGACAGGGAAGTGAAAAACTTTTTTTT.

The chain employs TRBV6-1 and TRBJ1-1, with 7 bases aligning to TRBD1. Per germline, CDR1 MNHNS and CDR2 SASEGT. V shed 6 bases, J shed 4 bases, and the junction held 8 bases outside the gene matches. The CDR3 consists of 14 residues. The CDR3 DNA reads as TGTGCCAGCAGCGCAAAAAACAGGGGCACTGAAGCTTTCTTT. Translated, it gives CASSAKNRGTEAFF.

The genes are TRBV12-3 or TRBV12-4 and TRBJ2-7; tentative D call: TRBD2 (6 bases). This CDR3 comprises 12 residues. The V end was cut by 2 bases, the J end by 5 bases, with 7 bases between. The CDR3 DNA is TGTGCCAGCAGTTTAACTAGCCACGAGCAGTACTTC. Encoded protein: CASSLTSHEQYF.

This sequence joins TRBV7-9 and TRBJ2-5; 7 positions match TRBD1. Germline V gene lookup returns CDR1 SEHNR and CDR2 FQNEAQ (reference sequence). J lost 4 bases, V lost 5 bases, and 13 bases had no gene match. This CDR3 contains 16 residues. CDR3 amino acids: CASSPMFQGVGETQYF. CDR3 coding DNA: TGTGCCAGCAGCCCGATGTTTCAGGGGGTTGGAGAGACCCAGTACTTC.

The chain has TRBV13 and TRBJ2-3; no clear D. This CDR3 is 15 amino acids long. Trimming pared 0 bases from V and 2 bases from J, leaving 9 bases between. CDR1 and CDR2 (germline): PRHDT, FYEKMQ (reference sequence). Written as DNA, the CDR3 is TGTGCCAGCAGCTTAGGGCTCGGCGACACAGATACGCAGTATTTT. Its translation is CASSLGLGDTDTQYF.

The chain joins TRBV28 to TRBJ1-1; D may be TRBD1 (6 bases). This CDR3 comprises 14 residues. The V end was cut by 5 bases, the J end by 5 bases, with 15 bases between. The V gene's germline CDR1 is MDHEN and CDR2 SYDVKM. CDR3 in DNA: TGTGCCAGCAGTATGGGAGGGGGGGCGACTGAAGCTTTCTTT. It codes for CASSMGGGATEAFF.

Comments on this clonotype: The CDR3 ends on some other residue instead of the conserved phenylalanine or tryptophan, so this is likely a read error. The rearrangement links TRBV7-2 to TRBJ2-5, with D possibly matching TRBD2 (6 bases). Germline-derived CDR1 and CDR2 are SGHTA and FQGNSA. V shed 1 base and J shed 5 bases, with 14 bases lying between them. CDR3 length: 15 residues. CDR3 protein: CASSLGGAGDETQYL. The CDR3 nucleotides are TGTGCCAGCAGCTTAGGGGGAGCGGGCGATGAGACCCAGTACTTA.

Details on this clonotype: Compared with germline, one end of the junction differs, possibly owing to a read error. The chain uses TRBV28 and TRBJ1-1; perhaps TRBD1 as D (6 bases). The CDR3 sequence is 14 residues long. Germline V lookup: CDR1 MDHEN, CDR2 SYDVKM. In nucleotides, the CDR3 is TGTGCCAGCAGTTTTAACAACAGGGACACTGAAGCTTTATTT. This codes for CASSFNNRDTEALF.

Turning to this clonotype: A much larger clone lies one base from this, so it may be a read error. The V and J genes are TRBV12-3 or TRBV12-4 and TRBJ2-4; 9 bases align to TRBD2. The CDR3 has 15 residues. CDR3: CASSVSGSAKNIQSF. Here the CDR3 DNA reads TGTGCCAGCAGTGTTAGCGGGAGCGCCAAAAACATTCAGTCCTTC.

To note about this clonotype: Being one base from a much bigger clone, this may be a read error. CDR3 in DNA: TGTGCCAGCGGTGGGGGCTTGTCCGGGGAGCTGTTTTTT. This translates into CASGGGLSGELFF. The V call is TRBV28, the J call TRBJ2-2, with D possibly matching TRBD1 (6 bases). Germline V gives CDR1 MDHEN, CDR2 SYDVKM. This CDR3 is 13 amino acids long. V gave up 8 bases and J gave up 6 bases, with 13 bases separating them.

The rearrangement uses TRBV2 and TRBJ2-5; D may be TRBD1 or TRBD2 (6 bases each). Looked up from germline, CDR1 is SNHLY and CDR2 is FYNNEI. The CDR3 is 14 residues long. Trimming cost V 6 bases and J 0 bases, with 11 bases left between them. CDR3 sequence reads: CASRWGANQETQYF. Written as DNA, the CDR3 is TGTGCCAGCAGATGGGGGGCCAACCAAGAGACCCAGTACTTC.

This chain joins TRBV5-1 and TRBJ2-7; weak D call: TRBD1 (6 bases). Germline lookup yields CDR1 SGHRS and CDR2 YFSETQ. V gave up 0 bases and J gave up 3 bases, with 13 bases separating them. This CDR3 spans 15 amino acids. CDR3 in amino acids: CASSLAAGRGYEQYF. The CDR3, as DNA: TGCGCCAGCAGCTTGGCCGCTGGCAGGGGCTACGAGCAGTACTTC.